One and the same sample provided the 29 T cell receptor beta chains below, sequenced in a study of response to subunit inactivated influenza vaccine. TCRdb called the RT-PCR reads again in MiXCR, with one record for every CDR3 protein. The table includes about 480,000 distinct CDR3 sequences, approximately 9.9% detected once. The specimen was PBMCs from blood, collected roughly 47 days after vaccination. Receptors were obtained from a man aged 50-60 years who received an inactivated influenza vaccine.

This chain links TRBV5-1 with TRBJ2-1; D remains unclear. Trimming pared 3 bases from V and 7 bases from J, leaving 17 bases between. The CDR3 runs 15 residues. CDR1 is SGHRS and CDR2 is YFSETQ in the germline V gene. Here the CDR3 DNA reads TGCGCCAGCAGCTATTTCTCACCCATGGAAAATGAGCAGTTCTTC. Encoded protein: CASSYFSPMENEQFF. The variable domain in full, completed from reference TRBV5-1 and TRBJ2-1, reads KAGVTQTPRYLIKTRGQQVTLSCSPISGHRSVSWYQQTPGQGLQFLFEYFSETQRNKGNFPGRFSGRQFSNSRSEMNVSTLELGDSALYLCASSYFSPMENEQFFGPGTRLTVL.

The rearrangement joins TRBV6-5 to TRBJ1-1, with unresolved D. CDR1 MNHEY and CDR2 SVGAGI come from the germline V gene. The germline V and J ends were trimmed by 0 bases and 7 bases, with 12 bases remaining between them. The CDR3 is 14 residues long. CDR3 sequence: CASSYSPTTREAFF. For the CDR3, the DNA is TGTGCCAGCAGTTACTCCCCTACTACACGTGAAGCTTTCTTT.

The V gene is TRBV4-1, the J gene TRBJ1-1; D is unresolved. There are 15 residues in the CDR3. Per germline, CDR1 MGHRA and CDR2 YSYEKL. V was pared by 1 base and J by 3 bases, with 12 bases between. Here the CDR3 reads CASSQVPGVYTEAFF. CDR3 DNA sequence: TGCGCCAGCAGCCAAGTCCCCGGGGTGTACACTGAAGCTTTCTTT.

The rearrangement uses TRBV9 and TRBJ2-3, with D possibly TRBD1 on 6 matching bases. CDR3 size: 13 residues. Germline assignment: CDR1 SGDLS and CDR2 YYNGEE. V lost 4 bases to trimming and J lost 4 bases, with 10 bases between them. CDR3: CASSTRGADTQYF. The CDR3 coding sequence is TGTGCCAGCAGCACCAGGGGTGCAGATACGCAGTATTTT.

There are a few counts of this clonotype. The chain joins TRBV15 to TRBJ2-1, with 12 bases lining up with TRBD2. This CDR3 comprises 17 residues. Per germline, CDR1 LNHNV and CDR2 YYDKDF (reference sequence). V gave up 3 bases and J gave up 8 bases; unmatched junction bases: 11. The DNA for the CDR3 is TGTGCCACCAGCAGGGACACGACTAGCGGGAGTTTCCATGAGCAGTTCTTC. Amino acid sequence: CATSRDTTSGSFHEQFF. The complete variable domain, with remaining parts taken from reference TRBV15 and TRBJ2-1, reads DAMVIQNPRYQVTQFGKPVTLSCSQTLNHNVMYWYQQKSSQAPKLLFHYYDKDFNNEADTPDNFQSRRPNTSFCFLDIRSPGLGDTAMYLCATSRDTTSGSFHEQFFGPGTRLTVL.

The rearrangement joins TRBV20-1 to TRBJ2-7; TRBD2 agrees at 10 bases. V shed 1 base and J 0 bases; nucleotides not matched to a gene: 12. Germline V gene data show CDR1 as DFQATT and CDR2 as SNEGSKA (reference sequence). The CDR3 spans 18 residues. CDR3 protein: CSARAISGGPFPSYEQYF. The CDR3 DNA follows: TGCAGTGCTAGAGCTATTAGCGGGGGGCCCTTCCCCTCCTACGAGCAGTACTTC.

The genes are TRBV6-1 and TRBJ2-7; 8 nucleotides agree with TRBD2. V shed 6 bases, J shed 2 bases, and the junction held 9 bases outside the gene matches. This CDR3 region has 15 residues. The germline V gene has CDR1 MNHNS and CDR2 SASEGT. Here the CDR3 reads CASSPGGGATYEQYF. The CDR3, as DNA: TGTGCCAGCAGCCCCGGGGGGGGGGCAACCTACGAGCAGTACTTC.

J is TRBJ2-4 and V is TRBV15; D is undetermined. The CDR3 runs to 18 residues. Germline V gene sequence: CDR1 LNHNV, CDR2 YYDKDF (reference sequence). The V end lost 3 bases, the J end lost 1 base, and 19 bases lay between the germline ends. Written as DNA, the CDR3 is TGTGCCACCAGCAGTGGGGTTGAGACCCTAGGGGCCAAAAACATTCAGTACTTC. Translation gives CATSSGVETLGAKNIQYF.

Only a few counts were recorded for this clonotype. J is TRBJ2-7 and V is TRBV7-2; no definite D call. Germline values: CDR1 SGHTA, CDR2 FQGNSA. This CDR3 is 13 amino acids long. V lost 5 bases to trimming and J lost 2 bases, with 10 bases between them. The CDR3 protein is CASSPQWPYEQYF. As DNA, the CDR3 is TGTGCCAGCAGCCCACAGTGGCCCTACGAGCAGTACTTC.

The gene calls are TRBV5-6 and TRBJ2-7, with a weak D call TRBD2 (6 bases). The germline V and J ends were trimmed by 4 bases and 5 bases, with 19 bases remaining between them. Germline CDR1 and CDR2: SGHDT and YYEEEE. This CDR3 has 15 residues. The CDR3 is CASSVKAGLFNEQYF. DNA of the CDR3: TGTGCCAGCAGCGTGAAGGCGGGACTTTTCAACGAGCAGTACTTC.

This clonotype was observed at least ten times. The chain joins TRBV20-1 to TRBJ2-7; 7 bases map to TRBD1. This CDR3 spans 12 amino acids. Germline V gene data show CDR1 as DFQATT and CDR2 as SNEGSKA (reference sequence). J lost 3 bases, V lost 6 bases, and 5 bases had no gene match. The CDR3 DNA sequence: TGCAGTGCAAGACAGGGTTTCTACGAGCAGTACTTC. Its protein product is CSARQGFYEQYF.

This clonotype was observed a handful of times. The chain recombines TRBV12-3 or TRBV12-4 with TRBJ1-5, with 7 positions matching TRBD1. This CDR3 spans 14 amino acids. V lost 6 bases and J lost 2; bases outside the gene matches: 4. The CDR3 coding sequence is TGTGCCAGCAGGCAAGGGGGCGGCAATCAGCCCCAGCATTTT. This translates into CASRQGGGNQPQHF.

The V gene is TRBV20-1, the J gene TRBJ1-5, with D possibly TRBD1 on 6 matching bases. This CDR3 is 16 amino acids long. The germline CDR1 and CDR2 sequences are DFQATT and SNEGSKA (reference sequence). The V end was cut by 3 bases, the J end by 2 bases, with 17 bases between. The CDR3 reads CSASRQAGARNQPQHF. CDR3 sequence (DNA): TGCAGTGCTAGTCGACAGGCCGGTGCTCGCAATCAGCCCCAGCATTTT.

This clonotype was observed at least ten times. This sequence joins TRBV7-9 and TRBJ2-1; D not certain. Trimming removed 5 bases from V and 5 bases from J, with 7 bases in between. Germline CDR1 SEHNR, CDR2 FQNEAQ (reference sequence). This CDR3 is 12 amino acids long. The CDR3 DNA follows: TGTGCCAGCAGCCCGATTAACAATGAGCAGTTCTTC. This sequence encodes CASSPINNEQFF.

This clonotype has at least ten counts. J is TRBJ2-1 and V is TRBV11-2; D might be TRBD2 (6 bases). Trimming cost V 5 bases and J 4 bases, with 18 bases left between them. The CDR3 totals 16 residues. CDR1 is SGHAT and CDR2 is FQNNGV in the germline V gene. This CDR3 reads CASSPGTLTLYNEQFF. The CDR3, as DNA: TGTGCCAGCAGCCCTGGGACTCTGACCCTGTACAATGAGCAGTTCTTC.

This clonotype was picked up a small number of times. This may arise from a read error, as a much more abundant clone is one base away. V is TRBV29-1 and J is TRBJ2-1; 7 bases align to TRBD1. Per the germline V gene, CDR1 is SQVTM and CDR2 is ANQGSEA. This CDR3 has 15 amino acids. The CDR3, as DNA: TGCAGCGTTGAGAAAACAGGGGTTTGGTACAAGGAGCAGTTCTTC. Its translation: CSVEKTGVWYKEQFF.

The rearrangement uses TRBV11-2 and TRBJ2-7; 8 bases are a match to TRBD2. The germline gives CDR1 SGHAT, CDR2 FQNNGV. The CDR3 length is 14 residues. Trimming cost V 5 bases and J 0 bases; bases outside gene matches: 3. CDR3 bases: TGTGCCAGCAGCATTAGCGGGACCTCCTACGAGCAGTACTTC. It codes for CASSISGTSYEQYF.

This clonotype has at least ten counts. The V gene is TRBV3-1, the J gene TRBJ2-7; 15 nucleotides agree with TRBD2. The CDR3 loop spans 19 amino acids. J lost 4 bases, V lost 5 bases, and 15 bases had no gene match. From germline, CDR1 is LGHDT and CDR2 YNNKEL (reference sequence). CDR3 sequence: CASSGRGQGGTSGRYEQYF. The CDR3 DNA reads as TGTGCCAGCAGCGGACGAGGACAGGGGGGGACTAGCGGGAGGTACGAGCAGTACTTC.

As for this clonotype: One junction end does not reproduce the germline sequence, and a read error may be involved. The chain combines TRBV20-1 with TRBJ2-5, with 9 bases that match TRBD2. The V gene's germline CDR1 is DFQATT and CDR2 SNEGSKA (reference sequence). The CDR3 is 17 amino acids. CDR3 nucleotides: TGCTGTGCTAGAGGGCGAGCGGGGGGCACCGGTCGACAGACCCAGTACTTC. This encodes CCARGRAGGTGRQTQYF.

The J gene is TRBJ2-4, the V gene TRBV7-8, with D maybe TRBD2 (6 bases). The CDR3 loop spans 15 amino acids. Trimming shortened V by 4 bases and J by 3 bases, and 13 bases separated the two germline ends. Germline CDR1 is SGHVS and CDR2 is FQNEAQ. The CDR3 DNA sequence: TGTGCCAGCAGCTCCTACCGGGAGAGCAAAAACATTCAGTACTTC. This gives the protein CASSSYRESKNIQYF.

Concerning this clonotype itself: A single base separates this from a much larger clone, so it may be a read error. The chain uses TRBV7-2 and TRBJ2-7; D is ambiguous. The V gene lost 1 base and the J gene lost 2 bases, with 9 bases spanning the gap. There are 14 residues in the CDR3. Germline CDR1 is SGHTA and CDR2 is FQGNSA. CDR3 amino acids: CASSLGAWAYEQYF. CDR3 DNA sequence: TGTGCCAGCAGCTTAGGCGCGTGGGCCTACGAGCAGTACTTC.

The chain joins TRBV7-2 to TRBJ2-7; D could derive from TRBD1 or TRBD2 (5 bases each). CDR3 size: 15 residues. The V and J ends lost 1 base and 1 base respectively, with 11 bases between them. The germline CDR1 and CDR2 sequences are SGHTA and FQGNSA. The CDR3 bases are TGTGCCAGCAGCTTAGGGGGGTACGGGTCCTACGAGCAGTACTTC. Its protein is CASSLGGYGSYEQYF.

This clonotype has ten or more counts. The chain couples TRBV15 to TRBJ2-7, with a tentative D call TRBD1 (5 bases). The CDR3 consists of 15 residues. The germline V gene encodes CDR1 LNHNV and CDR2 YYDKDF (reference sequence). The V and J ends lost 0 bases and 2 bases respectively, with 11 bases between them. The CDR3 spells CATSRDGARTYEQYF. The DNA of the CDR3 is TGTGCCACCAGCAGAGATGGGGCACGGACCTACGAGCAGTACTTC.

This clonotype was seen repeatedly, ten times or more. The V call is TRBV12-3 or TRBV12-4, the J call TRBJ2-7; tentatively, D is TRBD1 or TRBD2 (5 bases each). The CDR3 is 13 residues long. Deletions cut 9 bases from V and 5 bases from J, with 17 bases between. The CDR3: CASPGPRDDEQYF. CDR3 bases: TGTGCCAGTCCGGGCCCCAGGGACGACGAGCAGTACTTC.

The CDR3 loop reads CASSKGAPCGATSGVKETQYF. In nucleotides, the CDR3 is TGTGCCAGCAGCAAAGGGGCTCCCTGCGGCGCGACTAGCGGGGTAAAAGAGACCCAGTACTTC. The chain employs TRBV21-1 and TRBJ2-5; TRBD2, the D gene given by the table, was not confirmed from the DNA. TRBV21-1 is a pseudogene segment. The CDR3 consists of 21 residues.

This chain joins TRBV20-1 and TRBJ2-3; unclear D gene. This CDR3 is 12 amino acids long. Germline V lookup: CDR1 DFQATT, CDR2 SNEGSKA (reference sequence). V lost 3 bases and J 3 bases, leaving 7 bases between the germline ends. In nucleotides, the CDR3 is TGCAGTGCTAGCCCTCTAACAGATACGCAGTATTTT. This gives the protein CSASPLTDTQYF.

This clonotype was observed once. A read error may be the cause here, since a much bigger clone is one base away. The rearrangement uses TRBV7-8 and TRBJ2-7; D uncertain. This CDR3 has 14 amino acids. Germline values: CDR1 SGHVS, CDR2 FQNEAQ. In DNA form, the CDR3 reads TGTGCCAGCCGCTTCCGGTCCCCTTCCTACGAGCAGTACTTC. Amino acids: CASRFRSPSYEQYF.

This clonotype was seen a few times. This chain joins TRBV28 and TRBJ2-1; 8 nucleotides match TRBD2. V lost 4 bases and J lost 0; bases outside the gene matches: 2. The CDR3 has 15 residues. The germline V gene has CDR1 MDHEN and CDR2 SYDVKM. The CDR3: CASSSAGVSYNEQFF. The CDR3 DNA is TGTGCCAGCAGTTCAGCGGGAGTCTCCTACAATGAGCAGTTCTTC.

This clonotype has a single count. The V call is TRBV24-1, the J call TRBJ2-7; weak D call: TRBD1 (5 bases). In germline, CDR1 is KGHDR, CDR2 SFDVKD. V was clipped by 9 bases and J by 0 bases, with 14 bases between them. This CDR3 comprises 14 residues. Here the CDR3 reads CATRTLPSSYEQYF. The DNA for the CDR3 is TGTGCCACCCGGACACTGCCCTCCTCCTACGAGCAGTACTTC.